A selection of T cell receptor beta chains follows, all from one sample in a study of persistence of HIV-infected CD4 T cells. Their antigen targets remain unknown. Clones were sequenced by immunoSEQ multiplex PCR, and TCRdb holds only the in-frame ones, with some missing. The sample consists of 35,000 to 45,000 clones, approximately 87% of them appearing once. The sample consisted of cultured CD4+ T cells from PBMCs, taken from a patient who received antiretroviral therapy. The receptors shown here come from an adult with HIV. The donor label of this sample is uncertain. Both conserved end residues are part of each CDR3. Fields, in order: V gene, D gene, J gene, clone size, CDR3 protein, CDR3 DNA. D genes are given only for firm matches. Some rows have no size entry. The others give once, few or many, or a class for an expanded clone.

V: TRBV7-2; D: NA; J: TRBJ1-5; size: NA; CDR3: CASSLRGNQPQHF; DNA: TGTGCCAGCAGCTTAAGGGGGAATCAGCCCCAGCATTTT
V: TRBV19; D: NA; J: TRBJ1-1; size: few; CDR3: CASTNRATTEAFF; DNA: TGTGCCAGTACTAACAGGGCGACGACTGAAGCTTTCTTT
V: TRBV19; D: NA; J: TRBJ1-1; size: NA; CDR3: CASSMRGNEAFF; DNA: TGTGCCAGTAGTATGAGAGGGAATGAAGCTTTCTTT
V: TRBV29-1; D: NA; J: TRBJ2-5; size: NA; CDR3: CSVRRSALGQETQYF; DNA: TGCAGCGTAAGAAGGTCTGCGCTTGGGCAAGAGACCCAGTACTTC
V: TRBV7-9; D: NA; J: TRBJ1-4; size: NA; CDR3: CASSLSRSTRGEKLFF; DNA: TGTGCCAGCAGCTTAAGTCGCTCCACCCGCGGGGAAAAACTGTTTTTT
V: TRBV29-1; D: NA; J: TRBJ2-3; size: few; CDR3: CSVEDTGRRTDTQYF; DNA: TGCAGCGTCGAAGACACAGGGAGACGGACAGATACGCAGTATTTT
V: TRBV7-2; D: TRBD1; J: TRBJ1-2; size: once; CDR3: CASSSGQGVGYTF; DNA: TGTGCCAGCAGCTCGGGACAGGGGGTAGGCTACACCTTC
V: TRBV25-1; D: NA; J: TRBJ2-1; size: NA; CDR3: CASSEGGRGSSSYNEQFF; DNA: TGTGCCAGCAGTGAAGGCGGACGTGGCTCGAGCTCCTACAATGAGCAGTTCTTC
V: TRBV5-1; D: NA; J: TRBJ1-1; size: NA; CDR3: CASSLALFITQGGNTEAFF; DNA: TGCGCCAGCAGCTTGGCTCTCTTCATCACACAGGGAGGAAACACTGAAGCTTTCTTT
V: TRBV29-1; D: TRBD2; J: TRBJ2-1; size: NA; CDR3: CSVRDYSYNEQFF; DNA: TGCAGCGTCCGGGACTACTCCTACAATGAGCAGTTCTTC
V: TRBV28; D: NA; J: TRBJ1-1; size: NA; CDR3: CASIHGSEAFF; DNA: TGTGCCAGCATTCACGGTTCAGAAGCTTTCTTT
V: TRBV5-8; D: NA; J: TRBJ2-3; size: NA; CDR3: CASSSEQKVTDTQYF; DNA: TGTGCCAGCAGCTCCGAACAAAAGGTTACAGATACGCAGTATTTT
V: TRBV18; D: NA; J: TRBJ2-2; size: few; CDR3: CASSPTGVRDTGELFF; DNA: TGTGCCAGCTCACCGACGGGGGTTAGGGACACCGGGGAGCTGTTTTTT
V: TRBV27; D: TRBD1; J: TRBJ2-7; size: NA; CDR3: CASSQDRGREQYF; DNA: TGTGCCAGCAGTCAAGACAGGGGGCGCGAGCAGTACTTC
V: TRBV19; D: TRBD2; J: TRBJ2-3; size: NA; CDR3: CASSSGLAGSSTDTQYF; DNA: TGTGCCAGTAGTTCGGGACTAGCGGGGTCTAGCACAGATACGCAGTATTTT
V: TRBV6-5; D: NA; J: TRBJ2-2; size: NA; CDR3: CASAHTGELFF; DNA: TGTGCCAGCGCCCACACCGGGGAGCTGTTTTTT
V: TRBV18; D: NA; J: TRBJ2-3; size: NA; CDR3: CASSPPSTDTQYF; DNA: TGTGCCAGCTCACCACCGAGCACAGATACGCAGTATTTT
V: TRBV5-1; D: NA; J: TRBJ2-7; size: NA; CDR3: CASSLQNRDTTYEQYF; DNA: TGCGCCAGCAGCTTACAAAACCGGGACACCACCTACGAGCAGTACTTC
V: TRBV5-1; D: NA; J: TRBJ2-2; size: NA; CDR3: CASSPTGRTNTGELFF; DNA: TGCGCCAGCAGCCCAACAGGCAGGACGAACACCGGGGAGCTGTTTTTT
V: TRBV29-1; D: NA; J: TRBJ1-2; size: NA; CDR3: CSVEPLGRPRGYTF; DNA: TGCAGCGTTGAGCCCCTCGGAAGGCCACGGGGCTACACCTTC
V: TRBV2; D: NA; J: TRBJ2-3; size: NA; CDR3: CASSDREGGTDTQYF; DNA: TGTGCCAGCAGTGACAGGGAGGGGGGTACAGATACGCAGTATTTT
V: TRBV14; D: NA; J: TRBJ2-5; size: NA; CDR3: CASSQVSRGVQETQYF; DNA: TGTGCCAGCAGCCAAGTCTCCAGGGGGGTCCAAGAGACCCAGTACTTC